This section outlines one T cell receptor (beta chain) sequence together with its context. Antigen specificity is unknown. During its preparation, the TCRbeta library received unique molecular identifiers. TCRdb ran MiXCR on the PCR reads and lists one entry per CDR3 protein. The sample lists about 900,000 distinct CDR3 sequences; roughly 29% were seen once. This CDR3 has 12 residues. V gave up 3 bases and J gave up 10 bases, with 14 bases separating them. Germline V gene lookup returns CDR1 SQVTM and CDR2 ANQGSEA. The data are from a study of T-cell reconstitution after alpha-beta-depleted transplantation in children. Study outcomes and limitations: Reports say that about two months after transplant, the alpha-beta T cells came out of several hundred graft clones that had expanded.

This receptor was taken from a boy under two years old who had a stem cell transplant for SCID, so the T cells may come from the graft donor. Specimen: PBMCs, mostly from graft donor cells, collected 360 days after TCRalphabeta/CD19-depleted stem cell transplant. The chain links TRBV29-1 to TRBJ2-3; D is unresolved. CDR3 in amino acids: CSVEILDIPQYF. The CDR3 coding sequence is TGCAGCGTTGAGATTTTAGACATCCCGCAGTATTTT.